This T cell receptor (beta chain) came from a study of blood T cell repertoires in COVID-19 (dated by TCRdb to the early 2020s). For the study in its entirety: The collaborator samples originated in the United States, Italy and Spain and spanned the acute and convalescent phases of COVID-19. The prospective study material was composed of cDNA or gDNA derived from T cells, B-cell-depleted T cells, or PBMCs. Subjects who had been exposed to COVID-19, were actively infected with it, or had recovered from it provided the deeply sampled blood TCRbeta repertoires that made up the dataset. The repertoires were released in a freely available public database meant as a resource for research on the immune response to SARS-CoV-2. The samples were drawn from two sources: the first 160 participants of the ongoing ImmuneRACE study, and 1,200 or so subjects contributed by 6 global collaborators. The sample metadata nearly always contained a de-identified subject ID, COVID-19 status, age in years and sex. Where HLA class I and class II types were available, the types were taken from metadata supplied by the sample provider, not from assay-based typing.

TCRbeta CDR3 regions were amplified from genomic DNA by means of the immunoSEQ Assay, a bias-controlled multiplex PCR. The study's processing was this. The number of nucleated cells in each sample was estimated from the amplification of reference gene primers within the assay. Sequence reads were collapsed and filtered to measure the absolute abundance of every unique TCRbeta CDR3 rearrangement. For each sample, productive Simpson clonality was calculated by taking the square root of Simpson's diversity index across productive rearrangements. The clones in this table, taken by TCRdb from immuneACCESS, are in-frame only. Not every clone is retained; where verified, under half of the shortfall comes from an unresolved V gene, and the cause of the rest is unknown. Clone size and the V and J calls come from that table; the DNA yielded D and trimming. This sample is represented by about 28,000 clones; 84% of them were singletons. The ten largest clones capture approximately 15% of the sample.

This clone came up once. The specificity of this receptor is unknown. Base-call qualities are not available, and no considerably larger clone is one nucleotide away. Results the study describes overall, beyond this receptor: How much clinical and demographic metadata was included differed by source and by participant, and the metadata was provided uncurated.

Its CDR3 holds 12 amino acids, cysteine through phenylalanine. Only CDR3 DNA is held: 36 bases, read in frame from base 1. At the junction V is shortened by 7 bases and J by 2 bases, with 8 bases in between. The collaborating institutions used their own protocols to collect whole blood in K2EDTA tubes. For TCRbeta analysis, collaborators shipped samples in one of three forms: frozen whole blood, isolated PBMCs, or DNA extracted from either of those sample types. What was sequenced was peripheral blood. Recombination connected TRBV12-3 or TRBV12-4 to TRBJ2-5; the best D guess is TRBD2, with 6 bases matching. The sequence derives from a man between 65 and 79 years old with active COVID-19. Here the CDR3 is given as CASKRGQETQYF. The DNA sequence is given as TGTGCCAGCAAACGGGGGCAAGAGACCCAGTACTTC.